What follows is one TCR beta chain and its context. Its matching antigen is unknown. The data were obtained in a study of CD4+ T cells in melanoma. Study results and caveats: CD8+ T cell, macrophage and B cell function reportedly correlated with neoantigen-specific CD4+ T cells. Reportedly, melanoma neoantigen-specific CD4+ T cells showed varied differentiation states.

The V gene lost 3 bases and the J gene lost 1 base, with 12 bases spanning the gap. Germline V CDR1 and CDR2: MGHRA, YSYEKL. This CDR3 is 15 amino acids long. Profiling relied on immunoSEQ multiplex PCR, and the TCRdb table lists in-frame clones only, not all of them. The sample contains 20,000 to 25,000 clones, more than 65% of which appear only once. The gene calls are TRBV4-1 and TRBJ1-1; tentative D call: TRBD1 (6 bases). Material for sequencing was cells from a culture (not recorded whether cultured in vitro). This TCR was recovered from a human donor with melanoma. CDR3 loop: CASSQVGQRNTEAFF. The CDR3 DNA is TGCGCCAGCAGCCAGGTCGGACAGAGGAACACTGAAGCTTTCTTT.